Only one count was recorded for the clone carrying this T cell receptor beta chain. The sample comes from a study of blood T cell repertoires in COVID-19. Assay: immunoSEQ multiplex PCR; the TCRdb copy retains only in-frame clones and omits some. Of some 180,000 clones listed, about 88% were seen once; the top ten hold 15% to 20%. The CDR3 has 14 residues. Trimming pared 0 bases from V and 4 bases from J, leaving 9 bases between. The V gene's germline CDR1 is LGHNA and CDR2 YSLEER. V and J are TRBV4-3 and TRBJ1-1; D is unresolved. The sample taken for sequencing was peripheral blood. The sequence was collected from a man aged 45-60 years with COVID-19, enrolled during active disease. The CDR3 is CASSQEIVGTEAFF. In DNA, the CDR3 is TGCGCCAGCAGCCAAGAAATCGTCGGCACTGAAGCTTTCTTT.